The next 8 T cell receptor beta chains were all read from a single sample in a study of T cell repertoires in cytomegalovirus infection. Via MiXCR, TCRdb re-called the reads, giving one row per CDR3 protein. The top ten clones hold 8.5% to 9% of a sample with about 260,000 distinct CDR3 sequences, 12% to 15% of them seen once. The sample comprised PBMCs. These receptors came from a human donor in good health (CMV status not recorded). Some clones in this sample may be carry-over from other donors' samples.

A remark on this clonotype: This may stem from a read error, because a much larger clone lies one nucleotide away. This rearrangement joins TRBV7-2 to TRBJ1-2, with TRBD1 as a possible D gene (6 bases). Germline values: CDR1 SGHTA, CDR2 FQGNSA. Between the trimmed V and J ends, which lost 1 base and 13 bases, there was a span of 16 bases. The CDR3 has 13 residues. The CDR3 protein is CASSLGQVYACTF. In DNA, the CDR3 is TGTGCCAGCAGCTTAGGACAGGTCTATGCCTGCACCTTC.

The V call is TRBV5-1, the J call TRBJ2-2; 8 nucleotides align to TRBD2. Germline CDR1 SGHRS, CDR2 YFSETQ. The CDR3 spans 14 residues. V trimming: 0 bases; J trimming: 7 bases; junction bases outside the gene matches: 2. The CDR3 reads CASSLELAVGELFF. CDR3 bases: TGCGCCAGCAGCTTGGAACTAGCGGTCGGGGAGCTGTTTTTT.

This clonotype came up a few times. A single base separates this from a much larger clone, so it may be a read error. The rearrangement links TRBV7-8 to TRBJ1-2, with 8 bases identical to TRBD1. Per germline, CDR1 SGHVS and CDR2 FQNEAQ. The CDR3 contains 14 residues. Trimming cost V 4 bases and J 10 bases; bases outside gene matches: 11. The CDR3, as DNA: TGTGCCAGCAGCTCACGGACAGGGTGGGGTGACTACACCTTC. This encodes CASSSRTGWGDYTF.

This clonotype has only a few counts. The rearrangement links TRBV15 to TRBJ1-1; D might be TRBD1 (6 bases). V was clipped by 6 bases and J by 2 bases, with 13 bases between them. The CDR3 is 14 residues long. The germline CDR1 and CDR2 sequences are LNHNV and YYDKDF (reference sequence). The CDR3 here is CATSQQGYNTEAFF. In DNA form, the CDR3 reads TGTGCCACCAGTCAACAGGGTTATAACACTGAAGCTTTCTTT.

J is TRBJ2-5 and V is TRBV7-2; 9 bases align to TRBD2. The CDR3 length is 17 residues. Germline V gene lookup returns CDR1 SGHTA and CDR2 FQGNSA. After removal of 11 bases from V and 0 bases from J, the junction contained 16 bases not matched to a gene. CDR3 in DNA: TGTGCCGCCTCCAGGGGGTACAGCGGGAGGAACCAAGAGACCCAGTACTTC. Protein product: CAASRGYSGRNQETQYF.

The table lists this clonotype with a few counts. The chain employs TRBV7-3 and TRBJ2-5, with 8 positions matching TRBD1. After removal of 2 bases from V and 5 bases from J, the junction contained 1 base not matched to a gene. The CDR3 is 13 residues long. CDR1 SGHTA and CDR2 FQGTGA come from the germline V gene. The CDR3 bases are TGTGCCAGCAGCTTACACAGGGGGGAGACCCAGTACTTC. Encoded protein: CASSLHRGETQYF.

This clonotype came up many times. This chain joins TRBV27 and TRBJ2-5; D remains ambiguous. The CDR3 extends over 12 amino acids. Trimming pared 5 bases from V and 0 bases from J, leaving 4 bases between. The germline CDR1 and CDR2 sequences are MNHEY and SMNVEV (reference sequence). CDR3 amino acids: CASSRYQETQYF. In DNA form, the CDR3 reads TGTGCCAGCAGTCGATACCAAGAGACCCAGTACTTC.

This clonotype appeared many times. The gene calls are TRBV10-3 and TRBJ1-2, with 7 positions matching TRBD1. Germline V gene lookup returns CDR1 ENHRY and CDR2 SYGVKD. V shed 6 bases and J 2 bases; nucleotides not matched to a gene: 9. CDR3 length: 15 amino acids. The CDR3 coding sequence is TGTGCCATCAGGAATGTTTGGGGACAGAACTATGGCTACACCTTC. It codes for CAIRNVWGQNYGYTF.